The rows below give T cell receptor beta chains drawn from one sample of a study of neurological immune-mediated disorders. Via MiXCR, TCRdb re-called the 5' RACE reads, giving one row per CDR3 protein. This sample carries roughly 74,000 distinct CDR3 sequences, 4% to 6% of them seen once, and the ten largest clones take roughly 7%. The sequencing input was PBMCs. These receptors were taken from a young man with multiple sclerosis. CDR3s include the opening cysteine and the closing phenylalanine or tryptophan.

TRBJ2-2	17	TRBV10-3	CAISEDERGAGTGELFF
TRBJ1-6	15	TRBV20-1	CSARTRISYNSPLHF
TRBJ1-4	15	TRBV19	CASSIGDRRSEKLFF
TRBJ1-1	17	TRBV21-1	CASSKEAGRGSYTEAFF
TRBJ2-7	14	TRBV20-1	CSAALPGRDYEQYF
TRBJ1-4	14	TRBV11-2	CASSLGVGNEKLFF
TRBJ2-5	15	TRBV7-2	CASSRNRGGWETQYF
TRBJ2-3	17	TRBV28	CASSSWGLAGVSDTQYF
TRBJ2-7	13	TRBV6-2/TRBV6-3	CASFSARAYEQYF
TRBJ2-3	13	TRBV5-6	CASSFGGEDTQYF
TRBJ2-7	14	TRBV5-1	CASSLQGRFHEQYF
TRBJ1-1	12	TRBV20-1	CSARRANTEAFF
TRBJ1-2	15	TRBV27	CASSPLAGLDYGYTF
TRBJ2-6	14	TRBV3-1	CASSRSTGANVLTF
TRBJ2-5	12	TRBV25-1	CASSSMGETQYF
TRBJ2-1	11	TRBV20-1	CSARGYNEQFF
TRBJ2-1	12	TRBV7-9	CASSQLAGDSFF
TRBJ2-7	15	TRBV20-1	CSARPYGTIDYEQYF
TRBJ2-2	14	TRBV24-1	CATSPTSNTGELFF
TRBJ1-1	12	TRBV12-3/TRBV12-4	CASSASGFEAFF
TRBJ2-1	14	TRBV20-1	CSASGLSSYNEQFF
TRBJ1-1	14	TRBV5-1	CASSLDEGRTEAFF